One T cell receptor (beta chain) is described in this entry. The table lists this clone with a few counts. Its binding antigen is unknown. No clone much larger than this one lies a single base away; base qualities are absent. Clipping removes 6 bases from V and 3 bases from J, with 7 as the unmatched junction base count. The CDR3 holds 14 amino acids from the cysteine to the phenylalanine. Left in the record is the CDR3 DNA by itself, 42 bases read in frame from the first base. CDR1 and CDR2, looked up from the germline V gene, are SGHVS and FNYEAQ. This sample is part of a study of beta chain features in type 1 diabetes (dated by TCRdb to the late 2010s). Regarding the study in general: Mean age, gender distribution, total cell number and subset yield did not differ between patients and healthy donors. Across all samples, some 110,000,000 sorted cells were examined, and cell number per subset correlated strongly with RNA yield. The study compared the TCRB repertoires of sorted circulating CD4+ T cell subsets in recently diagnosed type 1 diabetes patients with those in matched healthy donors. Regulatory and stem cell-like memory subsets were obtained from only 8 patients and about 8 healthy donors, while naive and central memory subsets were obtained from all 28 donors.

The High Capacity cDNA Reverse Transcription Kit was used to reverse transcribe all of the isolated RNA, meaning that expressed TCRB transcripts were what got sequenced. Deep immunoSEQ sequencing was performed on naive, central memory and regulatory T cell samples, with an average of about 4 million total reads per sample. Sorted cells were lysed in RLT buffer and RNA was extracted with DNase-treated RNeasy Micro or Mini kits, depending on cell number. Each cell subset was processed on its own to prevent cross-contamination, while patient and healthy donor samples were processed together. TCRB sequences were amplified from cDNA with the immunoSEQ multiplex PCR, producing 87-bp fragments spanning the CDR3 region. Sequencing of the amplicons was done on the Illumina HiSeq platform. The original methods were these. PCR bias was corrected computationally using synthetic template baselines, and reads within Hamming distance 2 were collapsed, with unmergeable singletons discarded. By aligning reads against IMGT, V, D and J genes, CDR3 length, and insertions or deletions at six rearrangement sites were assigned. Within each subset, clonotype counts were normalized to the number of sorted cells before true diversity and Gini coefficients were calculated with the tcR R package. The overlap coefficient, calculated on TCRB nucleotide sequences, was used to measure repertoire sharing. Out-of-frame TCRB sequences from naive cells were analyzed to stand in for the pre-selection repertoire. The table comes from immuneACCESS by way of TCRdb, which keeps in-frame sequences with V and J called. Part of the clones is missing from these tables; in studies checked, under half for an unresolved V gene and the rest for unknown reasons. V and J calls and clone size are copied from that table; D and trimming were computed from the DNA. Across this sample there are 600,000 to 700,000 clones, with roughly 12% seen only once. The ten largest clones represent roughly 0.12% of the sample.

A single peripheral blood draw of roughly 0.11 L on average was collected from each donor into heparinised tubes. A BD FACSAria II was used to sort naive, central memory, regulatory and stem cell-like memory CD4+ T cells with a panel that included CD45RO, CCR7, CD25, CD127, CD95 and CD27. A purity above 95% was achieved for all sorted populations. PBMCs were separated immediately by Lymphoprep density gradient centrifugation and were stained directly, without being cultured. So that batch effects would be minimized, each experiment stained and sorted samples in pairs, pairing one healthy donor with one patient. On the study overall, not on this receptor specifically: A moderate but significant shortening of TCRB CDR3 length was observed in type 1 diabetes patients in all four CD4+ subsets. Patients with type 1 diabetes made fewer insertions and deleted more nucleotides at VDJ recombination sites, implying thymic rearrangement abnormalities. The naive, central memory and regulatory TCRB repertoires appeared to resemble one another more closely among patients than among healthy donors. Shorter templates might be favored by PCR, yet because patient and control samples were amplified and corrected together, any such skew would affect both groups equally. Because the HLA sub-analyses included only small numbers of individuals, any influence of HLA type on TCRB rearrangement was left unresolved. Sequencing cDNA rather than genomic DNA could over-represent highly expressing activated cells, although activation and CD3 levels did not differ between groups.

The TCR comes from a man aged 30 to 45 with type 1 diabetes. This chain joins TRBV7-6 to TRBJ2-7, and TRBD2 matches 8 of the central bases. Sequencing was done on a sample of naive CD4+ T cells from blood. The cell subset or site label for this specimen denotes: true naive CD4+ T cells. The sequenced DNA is TGTGCCAGCAGGCCCGGGGGGGAAGACTACGAGCAGTACTTC. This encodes CASRPGGEDYEQYF. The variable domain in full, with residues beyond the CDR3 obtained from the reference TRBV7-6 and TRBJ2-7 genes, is GAGVSQSPRYKVTKRGQDVALRCDPISGHVSLYWYRQALGQGPEFLTYFNYEAQQDKSGLPNDRFSAERPEGSISTLTIQRTEQRDSAMYRCASRPGGEDYEQYFGPGTRLTVT.